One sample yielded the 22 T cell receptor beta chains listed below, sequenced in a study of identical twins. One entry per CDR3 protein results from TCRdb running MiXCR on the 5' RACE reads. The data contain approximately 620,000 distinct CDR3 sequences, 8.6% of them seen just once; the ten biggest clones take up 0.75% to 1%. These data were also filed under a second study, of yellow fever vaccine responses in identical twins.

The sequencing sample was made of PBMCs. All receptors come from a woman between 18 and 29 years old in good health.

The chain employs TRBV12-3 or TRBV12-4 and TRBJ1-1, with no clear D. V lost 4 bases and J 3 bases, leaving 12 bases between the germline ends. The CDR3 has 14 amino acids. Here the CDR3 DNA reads TGTGCCAGCAGTTCCACTGGGCTGTACACTGAAGCTTTCTTT. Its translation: CASSSTGLYTEAFF.

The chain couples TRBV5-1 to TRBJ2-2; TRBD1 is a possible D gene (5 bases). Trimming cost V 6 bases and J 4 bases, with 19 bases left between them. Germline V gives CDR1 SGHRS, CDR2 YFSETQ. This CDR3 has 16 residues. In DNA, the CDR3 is TGCGCCAGCACATGGGGCGGTGGGGCCTCCACCGGGGAGCTGTTTTTT. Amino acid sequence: CASTWGGGASTGELFF.

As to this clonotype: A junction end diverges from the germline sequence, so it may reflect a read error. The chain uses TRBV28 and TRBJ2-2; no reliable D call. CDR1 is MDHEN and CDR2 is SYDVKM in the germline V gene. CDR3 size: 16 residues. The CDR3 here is CASNLTTHANTGELFF. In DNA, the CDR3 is TGTGCCAGCAATTTAACCACGCACGCGAACACCGGGGAGCTGTTTTTT.

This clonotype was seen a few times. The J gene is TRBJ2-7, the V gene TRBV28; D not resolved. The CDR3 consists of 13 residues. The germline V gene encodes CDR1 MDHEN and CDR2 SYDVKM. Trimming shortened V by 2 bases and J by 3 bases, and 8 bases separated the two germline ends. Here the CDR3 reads CASSLDIYYEQYF. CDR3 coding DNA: TGTGCCAGCAGTTTAGACATTTACTACGAGCAGTACTTC.

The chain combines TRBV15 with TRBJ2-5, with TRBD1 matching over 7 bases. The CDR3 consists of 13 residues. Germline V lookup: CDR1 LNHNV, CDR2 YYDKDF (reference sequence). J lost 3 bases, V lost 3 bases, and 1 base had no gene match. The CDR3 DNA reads TGTGCCACCAGCAGCGACAGGGAAGAGACCCAGTACTTC. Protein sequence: CATSSDREETQYF.

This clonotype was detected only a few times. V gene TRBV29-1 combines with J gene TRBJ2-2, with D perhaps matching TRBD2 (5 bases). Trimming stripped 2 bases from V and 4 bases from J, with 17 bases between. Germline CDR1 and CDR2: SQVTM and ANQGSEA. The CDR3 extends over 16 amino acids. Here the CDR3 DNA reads TGCAGCGTTGAACCGGGTTCGGGGATCGGCACCGGGGAGCTGTTTTTT. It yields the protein CSVEPGSGIGTGELFF.

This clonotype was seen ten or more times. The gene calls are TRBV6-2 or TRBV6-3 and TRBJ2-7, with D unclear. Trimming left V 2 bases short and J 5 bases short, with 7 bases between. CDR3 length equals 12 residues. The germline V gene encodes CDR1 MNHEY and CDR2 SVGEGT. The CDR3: CASSYGGNEQYF. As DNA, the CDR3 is TGTGCCAGCAGTTACGGTGGGAACGAGCAGTACTTC.

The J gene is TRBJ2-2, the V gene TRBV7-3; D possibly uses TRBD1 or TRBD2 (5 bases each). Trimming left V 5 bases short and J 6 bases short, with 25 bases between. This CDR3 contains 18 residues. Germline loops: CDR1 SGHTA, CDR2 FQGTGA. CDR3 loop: CASSPHPSGTTSAGELFF. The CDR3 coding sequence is TGTGCCAGCAGCCCTCACCCTTCCGGGACCACCTCCGCCGGGGAGCTGTTTTTT.

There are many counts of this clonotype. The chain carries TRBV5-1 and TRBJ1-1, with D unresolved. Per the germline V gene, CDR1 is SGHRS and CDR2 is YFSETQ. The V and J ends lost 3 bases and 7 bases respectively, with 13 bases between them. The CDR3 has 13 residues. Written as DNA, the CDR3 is TGCGCCAGCAGCTCTGACGGACTACTTGAAGCTTTCTTT. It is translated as CASSSDGLLEAFF.

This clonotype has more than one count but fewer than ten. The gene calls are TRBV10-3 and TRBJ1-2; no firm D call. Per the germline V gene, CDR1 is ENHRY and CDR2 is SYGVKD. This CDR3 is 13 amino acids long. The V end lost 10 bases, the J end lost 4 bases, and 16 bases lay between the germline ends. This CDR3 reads CATQNDGSYGYTF. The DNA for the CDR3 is TGTGCCACCCAGAATGACGGAAGCTATGGCTACACCTTC.

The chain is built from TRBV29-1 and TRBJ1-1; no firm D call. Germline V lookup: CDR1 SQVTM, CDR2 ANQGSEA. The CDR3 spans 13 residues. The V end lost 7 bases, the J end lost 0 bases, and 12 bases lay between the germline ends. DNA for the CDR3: TGCAGCGGCGCAGGCCTCATGAACACTGAAGCTTTCTTT. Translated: CSGAGLMNTEAFF.

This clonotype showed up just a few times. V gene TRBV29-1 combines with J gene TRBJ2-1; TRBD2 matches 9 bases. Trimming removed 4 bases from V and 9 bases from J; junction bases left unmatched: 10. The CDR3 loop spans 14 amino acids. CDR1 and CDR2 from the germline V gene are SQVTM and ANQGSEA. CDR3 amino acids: CSVVFAGGWSEQFF. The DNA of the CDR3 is TGCAGCGTTGTTTTCGCGGGAGGGTGGAGTGAGCAGTTCTTC.

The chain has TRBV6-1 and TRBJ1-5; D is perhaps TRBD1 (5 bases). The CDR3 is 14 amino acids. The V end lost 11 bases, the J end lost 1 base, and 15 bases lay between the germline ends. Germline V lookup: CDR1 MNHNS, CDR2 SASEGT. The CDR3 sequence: CAGSSGGSNQPQHF. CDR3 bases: TGTGCCGGAAGCTCTGGGGGGAGCAATCAGCCCCAGCATTTT.

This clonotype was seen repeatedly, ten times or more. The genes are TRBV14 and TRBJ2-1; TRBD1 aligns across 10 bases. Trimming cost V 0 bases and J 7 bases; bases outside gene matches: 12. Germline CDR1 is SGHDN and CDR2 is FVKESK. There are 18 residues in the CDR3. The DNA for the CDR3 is TGTGCCAGCAGCCAAGATCTCATCCTGGGGACAGGGGAAAATGAGCAGTTCTTC. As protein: CASSQDLILGTGENEQFF.

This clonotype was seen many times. CDR3 sequence reads: CSSFGQGKNIQYF. The DNA of the CDR3 is TGCAGTTCCTTTGGGCAGGGAAAAAACATTCAGTACTTC. The genes are TRBV29-1 and TRBJ2-4, with a weak D call TRBD1 (5 bases). Germline loops: CDR1 SQVTM, CDR2 ANQGSEA. The CDR3 has 13 residues.

As DNA, the CDR3 is TGCAGTGCTAGTCTCCCGCGGCGGCTAGCGGGACTCCCCACAGATACGCAGTATTTT. Its protein product is CSASLPRRLAGLPTDTQYF. The chain employs TRBV20-1 and TRBJ2-3; 9 bases match TRBD2. Germline loops: CDR1 DFQATT, CDR2 SNEGSKA (reference sequence). The V segment lost 3 bases and the J segment 2 bases; nucleotides outside the gene matches: 18. The CDR3 covers 19 residues.

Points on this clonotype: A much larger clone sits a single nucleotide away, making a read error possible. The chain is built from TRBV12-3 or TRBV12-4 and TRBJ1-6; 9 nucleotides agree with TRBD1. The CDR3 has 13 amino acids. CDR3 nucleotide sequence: TGTGCCAGCAGTTGGGACAGGGCTTCACACCTCCACTTT. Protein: CASSWDRASHLHF.

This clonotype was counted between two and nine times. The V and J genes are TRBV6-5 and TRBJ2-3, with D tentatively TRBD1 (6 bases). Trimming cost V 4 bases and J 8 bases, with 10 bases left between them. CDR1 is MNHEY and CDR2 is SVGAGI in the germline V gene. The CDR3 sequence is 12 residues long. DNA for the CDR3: TGTGCCAGCAGTTTTCCACAGGGTACGCAGTATTTT. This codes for CASSFPQGTQYF.

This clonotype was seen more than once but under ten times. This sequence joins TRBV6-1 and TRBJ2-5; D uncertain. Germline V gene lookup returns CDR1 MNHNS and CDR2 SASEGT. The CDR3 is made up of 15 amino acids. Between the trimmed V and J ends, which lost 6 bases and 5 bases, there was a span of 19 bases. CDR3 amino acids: CASSPTRSDEETQYF. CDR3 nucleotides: TGTGCCAGCAGCCCAACGCGGTCCGACGAGGAGACCCAGTACTTC.

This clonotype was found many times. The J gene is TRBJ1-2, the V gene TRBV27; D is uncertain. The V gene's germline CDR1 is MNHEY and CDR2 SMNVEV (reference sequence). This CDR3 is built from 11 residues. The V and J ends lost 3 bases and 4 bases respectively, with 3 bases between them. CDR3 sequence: CASSFTYGYTF. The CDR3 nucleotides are TGTGCCAGCAGTTTCACCTATGGCTACACCTTC.

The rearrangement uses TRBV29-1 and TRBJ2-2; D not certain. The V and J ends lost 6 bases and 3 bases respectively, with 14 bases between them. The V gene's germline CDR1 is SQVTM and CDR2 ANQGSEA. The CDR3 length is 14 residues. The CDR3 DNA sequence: TGCAGCGTCGTCCGAGACGCTTACACCGGGGAGCTGTTTTTT. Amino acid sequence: CSVVRDAYTGELFF.

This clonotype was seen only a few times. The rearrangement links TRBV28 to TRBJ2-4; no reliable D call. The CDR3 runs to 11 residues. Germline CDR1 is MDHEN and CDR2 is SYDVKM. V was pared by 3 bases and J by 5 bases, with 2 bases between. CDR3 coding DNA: TGTGCCAGCAGTTTTGAAAACATTCAGTACTTC. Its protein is CASSFENIQYF.